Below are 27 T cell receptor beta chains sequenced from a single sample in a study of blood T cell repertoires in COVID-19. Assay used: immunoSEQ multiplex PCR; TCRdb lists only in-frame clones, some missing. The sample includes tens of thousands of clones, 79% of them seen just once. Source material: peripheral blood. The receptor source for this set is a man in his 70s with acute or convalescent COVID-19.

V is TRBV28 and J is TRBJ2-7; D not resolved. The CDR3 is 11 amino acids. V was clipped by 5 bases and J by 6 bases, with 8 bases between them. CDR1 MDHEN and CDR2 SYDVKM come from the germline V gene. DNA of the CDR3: TGTGCCAGCAGTATCGGTAGCGAGCAGTACGTC. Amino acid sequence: CASSIGSEQYV.

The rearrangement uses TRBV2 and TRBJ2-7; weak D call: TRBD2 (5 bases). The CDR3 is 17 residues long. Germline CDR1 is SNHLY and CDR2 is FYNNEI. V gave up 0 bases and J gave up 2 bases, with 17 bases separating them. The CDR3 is CASSEARLSGIPYEQYF. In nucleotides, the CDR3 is TGTGCCAGCAGTGAAGCGCGCTTGTCGGGGATACCCTACGAGCAGTACTTC.

DNA of the CDR3: TGTGCCAGCAGCGGGACAGGGATAACAGATACGCAGTATTTT. Residues: CASSGTGITDTQYF. V is TRBV27 and J is TRBJ2-3; 9 positions agree with TRBD1. This CDR3 comprises 14 residues. Trimming cost V 6 bases and J 3 bases; bases outside gene matches: 4. Germline CDR1 reads MNHEY; CDR2 reads SMNVEV (reference sequence).

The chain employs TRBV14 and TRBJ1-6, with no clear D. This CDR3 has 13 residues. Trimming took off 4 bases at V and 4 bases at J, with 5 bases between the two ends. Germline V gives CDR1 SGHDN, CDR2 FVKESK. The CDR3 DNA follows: TGTGCCAGCAGCCGGGAGTATAATTCACCCCTCCACTTT. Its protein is CASSREYNSPLHF.

The CDR3 loop is CASSLNRDQPQHF. The CDR3 DNA is TGTGCCAGCAGCTTGAACAGGGATCAGCCCCAGCATTTT. The rearrangement links TRBV7-8 to TRBJ1-5, with D possibly being TRBD1 (6 bases). V lost 3 bases to trimming and J lost 5 bases, with 8 bases between them. Germline CDR1 SGHVS, CDR2 FQNEAQ. This CDR3 has 13 amino acids.

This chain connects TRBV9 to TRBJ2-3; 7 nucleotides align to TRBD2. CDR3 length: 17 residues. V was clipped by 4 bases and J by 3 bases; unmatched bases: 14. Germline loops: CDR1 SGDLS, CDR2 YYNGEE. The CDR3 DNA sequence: TGTGCCAGCAGCCTAAGAGGGGCGGGGGAAGGGACAGATACGCAGTATTTT. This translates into CASSLRGAGEGTDTQYF.

CDR3 nucleotides: TGTGCCAGCAGTGAAGGGGGGGGTCGGCAGTTCTTC. Its protein product is CASSEGGGRQFF. The J gene is TRBJ2-1, the V gene TRBV2; 7 bases match TRBD2. CDR1 and CDR2 from the germline V gene are SNHLY and FYNNEI. V lost 1 base, J lost 12 bases, and 3 bases stayed unmatched. This CDR3 has 12 amino acids.

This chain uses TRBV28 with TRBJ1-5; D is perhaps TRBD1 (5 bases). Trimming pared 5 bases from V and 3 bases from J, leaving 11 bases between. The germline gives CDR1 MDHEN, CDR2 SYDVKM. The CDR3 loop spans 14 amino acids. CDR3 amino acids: CASSQQVSNQPQHF. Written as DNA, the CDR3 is TGTGCCAGCAGTCAACAGGTATCCAATCAGCCCCAGCATTTT.

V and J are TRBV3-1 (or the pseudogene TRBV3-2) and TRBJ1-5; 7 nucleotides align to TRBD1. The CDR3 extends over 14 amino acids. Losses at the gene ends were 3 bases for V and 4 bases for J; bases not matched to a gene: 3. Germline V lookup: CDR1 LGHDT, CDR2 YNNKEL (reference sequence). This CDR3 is CASSQTTGNQPQHF. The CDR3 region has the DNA TGTGCCAGCAGCCAGACGACAGGGAATCAGCCCCAGCATTTT.

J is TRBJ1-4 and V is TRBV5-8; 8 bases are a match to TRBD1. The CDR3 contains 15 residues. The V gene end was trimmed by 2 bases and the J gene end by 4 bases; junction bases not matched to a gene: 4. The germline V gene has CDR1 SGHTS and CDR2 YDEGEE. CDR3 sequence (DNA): TGTGCCAGCAGCTTTGGACAGGGAAATAATGAAAAACTGTTTTTT. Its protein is CASSFGQGNNEKLFF.

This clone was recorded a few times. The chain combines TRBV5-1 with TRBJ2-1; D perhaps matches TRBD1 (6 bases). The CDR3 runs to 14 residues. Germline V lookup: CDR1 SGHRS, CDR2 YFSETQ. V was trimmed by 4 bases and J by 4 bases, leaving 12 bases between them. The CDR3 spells CASSRWGQYNEQFF. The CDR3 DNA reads TGCGCCAGCAGCCGGTGGGGACAATACAATGAGCAGTTCTTC. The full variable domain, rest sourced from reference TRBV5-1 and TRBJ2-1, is KAGVTQTPRYLIKTRGQQVTLSCSPISGHRSVSWYQQTPGQGLQFLFEYFSETQRNKGNFPGRFSGRQFSNSRSEMNVSTLELGDSALYLCASSRWGQYNEQFFGPGTRLTVL.

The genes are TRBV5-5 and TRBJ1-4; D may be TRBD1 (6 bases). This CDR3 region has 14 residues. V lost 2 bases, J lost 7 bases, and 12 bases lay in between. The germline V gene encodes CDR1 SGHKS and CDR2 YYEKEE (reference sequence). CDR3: CASSLGGEGEKLFF. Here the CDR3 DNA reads TGTGCCAGCAGCTTAGGGGGAGAAGGTGAAAAACTGTTTTTT.

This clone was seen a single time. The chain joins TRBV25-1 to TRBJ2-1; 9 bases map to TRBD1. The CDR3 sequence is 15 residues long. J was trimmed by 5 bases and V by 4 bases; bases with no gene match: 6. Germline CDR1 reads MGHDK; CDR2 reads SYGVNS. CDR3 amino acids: CASSGGGTGNNEQFF. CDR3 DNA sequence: TGTGCCAGCAGTGGGGGGGGGACAGGGAACAATGAGCAGTTCTTC.

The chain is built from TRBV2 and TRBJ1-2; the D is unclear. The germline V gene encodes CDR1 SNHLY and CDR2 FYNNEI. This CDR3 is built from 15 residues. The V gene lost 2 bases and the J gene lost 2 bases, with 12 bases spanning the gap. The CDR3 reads CASSETRSVNYGYTF. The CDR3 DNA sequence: TGTGCCAGCAGTGAAACGCGTTCGGTGAACTATGGCTACACCTTC.

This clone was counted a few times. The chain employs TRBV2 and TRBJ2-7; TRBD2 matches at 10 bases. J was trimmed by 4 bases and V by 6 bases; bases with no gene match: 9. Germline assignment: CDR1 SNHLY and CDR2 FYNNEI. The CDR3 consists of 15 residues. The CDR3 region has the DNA TGTGCCAGCAGACAGGAAGCGGGGGGGCTTTACGAGCAGTACTTC. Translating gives CASRQEAGGLYEQYF. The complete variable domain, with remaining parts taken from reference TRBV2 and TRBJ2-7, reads EPEVTQTPSHQVTQMGQEVILRCVPISNHLYFYWYRQILGQKVEFLVSFYNNEISEKSEIFDDQFSVERPDGSNFTLKIRSTKLEDSAMYFCASRQEAGGLYEQYFGPGTRLTVT.

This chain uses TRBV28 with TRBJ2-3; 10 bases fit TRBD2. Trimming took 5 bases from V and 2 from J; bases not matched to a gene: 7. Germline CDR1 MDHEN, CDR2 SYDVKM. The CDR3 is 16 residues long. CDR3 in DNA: TGTGCCAGCAGTGGGGCTAGCGGGGGTATCACAGATACGCAGTATTTT. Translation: CASSGASGGITDTQYF.

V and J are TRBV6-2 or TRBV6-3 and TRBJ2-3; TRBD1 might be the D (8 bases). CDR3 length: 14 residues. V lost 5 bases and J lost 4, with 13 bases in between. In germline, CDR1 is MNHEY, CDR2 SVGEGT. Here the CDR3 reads CASSRTGRADTQYF. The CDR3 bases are TGTGCCAGCAGTCGGACAGGGAGGGCAGATACGCAGTATTTT.

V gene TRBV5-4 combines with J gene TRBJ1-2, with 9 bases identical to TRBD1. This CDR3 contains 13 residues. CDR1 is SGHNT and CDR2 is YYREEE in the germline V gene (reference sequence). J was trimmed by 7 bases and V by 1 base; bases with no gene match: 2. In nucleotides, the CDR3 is TGTGCCAGCAGCTTGAACAGGGGGCTTGGCTACACCTTC. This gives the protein CASSLNRGLGYTF.

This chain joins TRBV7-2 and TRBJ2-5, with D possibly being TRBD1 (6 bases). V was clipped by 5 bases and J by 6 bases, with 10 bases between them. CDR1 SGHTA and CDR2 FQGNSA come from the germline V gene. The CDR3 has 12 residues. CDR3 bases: TGTGCCAGCAGCAAGGACAGTCAGACCCAGTACTTC. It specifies CASSKDSQTQYF.

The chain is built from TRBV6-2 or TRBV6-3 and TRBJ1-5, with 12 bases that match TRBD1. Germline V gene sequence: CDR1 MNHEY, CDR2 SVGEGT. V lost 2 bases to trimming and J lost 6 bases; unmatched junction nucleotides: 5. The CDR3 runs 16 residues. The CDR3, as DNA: TGTGCCAGCAGTTACGAGGGACAGGGGGCCCGTCAGCCCCAGCATTTT. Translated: CASSYEGQGARQPQHF.

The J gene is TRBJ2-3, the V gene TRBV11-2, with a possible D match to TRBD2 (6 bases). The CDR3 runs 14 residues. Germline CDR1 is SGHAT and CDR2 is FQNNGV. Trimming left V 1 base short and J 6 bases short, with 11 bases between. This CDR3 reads CASSLVGGMDTQYF. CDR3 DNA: TGTGCCAGCAGCTTAGTCGGGGGTATGGATACGCAGTATTTT.

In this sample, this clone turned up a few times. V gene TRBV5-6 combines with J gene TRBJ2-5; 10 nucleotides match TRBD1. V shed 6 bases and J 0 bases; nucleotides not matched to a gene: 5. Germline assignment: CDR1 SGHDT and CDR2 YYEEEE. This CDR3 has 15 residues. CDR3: CASTLGTGDQETQYF. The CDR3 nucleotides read TGTGCCAGCACTTTGGGGACAGGGGACCAAGAGACCCAGTACTTC.

The CDR3 DNA is TGTGCCAGCAGCGCCCGGGGGTACGAGCAGTACTTC. Translation gives CASSARGYEQYF. The chain links TRBV13 to TRBJ2-7; a possible D gene is TRBD2 (6 bases). Germline CDR1 is PRHDT and CDR2 is FYEKMQ (reference sequence). With 5 bases removed from V and 4 bases from J, the gap between germline ends came to 9 bases. This CDR3 spans 12 amino acids.

DNA for the CDR3: TGCAGCGTGGGGACAGGGGCCCAATGGGGCTACACCTTC. This encodes CSVGTGAQWGYTF. This chain links TRBV29-1 with TRBJ1-2; TRBD1 matches 10 bases. This CDR3 has 13 residues. CDR1 is SQVTM and CDR2 is ANQGSEA in the germline V gene. V shed 6 bases, J shed 8 bases, and the junction held 9 bases outside the gene matches.

The CDR3 sequence: CASSLNNRGHTIYEQYF. The CDR3 DNA reads TGTGCCAGCAGCTTAAATAATCGGGGACACACAATCTACGAGCAGTACTTC. The V gene is TRBV13, the J gene TRBJ2-7, with TRBD1 as a possible D gene (6 bases). There are 17 residues in the CDR3. Germline lookup yields CDR1 PRHDT and CDR2 FYEKMQ (reference sequence). Trimming removed 2 bases from V and 3 bases from J, with 20 bases in between. The whole variable domain, remainder taken from reference TRBV13 and TRBJ2-7, is AAGVIQSPRHLIKEKRETATLKCYPIPRHDTVYWYQQGPGQDPQFLISFYEKMQSDKGSIPDRFSAQQFSDYHSELNMSSLELGDSALYFCASSLNNRGHTIYEQYFGPGTRLTVT.

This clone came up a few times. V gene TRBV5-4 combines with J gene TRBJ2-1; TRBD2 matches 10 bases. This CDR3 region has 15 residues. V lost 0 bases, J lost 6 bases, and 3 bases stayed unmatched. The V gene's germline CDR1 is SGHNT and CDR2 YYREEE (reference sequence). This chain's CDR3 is CASSLVLAGANEQFF. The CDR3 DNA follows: TGTGCCAGCAGCTTGGTCCTAGCGGGGGCCAATGAGCAGTTCTTC.

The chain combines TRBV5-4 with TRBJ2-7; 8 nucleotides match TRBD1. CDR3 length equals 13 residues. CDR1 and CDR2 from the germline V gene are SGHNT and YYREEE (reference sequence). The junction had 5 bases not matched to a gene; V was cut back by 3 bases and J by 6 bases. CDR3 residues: CASSSGQEAEQYF. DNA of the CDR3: TGTGCCAGCAGCTCGGGACAGGAGGCCGAGCAGTACTTC.